A single sample gave rise to the 26 T cell receptor beta chains below, sequenced in a study of PD-L1 blockade in urothelial cancer. Documented time point: peripheral blood 6 weeks after treatment start. Sequencing used immunoSEQ multiplex PCR; TCRdb keeps in-frame clones, though not all of them. The table lists under 30,000 clones, around three quarters of them singletons, with about 3.5% in the top ten. The source was PBMCs, collected around atezolizumab (anti-PD-L1) treatment. Every receptor here comes from a man in his 70s with urothelial cancer.

The chain has TRBV2 and TRBJ1-4, with a tentative D call TRBD1 (5 bases). In germline, CDR1 is SNHLY, CDR2 FYNNEI. The V end lost 7 bases, the J end lost 0 bases, and 15 bases lay between the germline ends. The CDR3 contains 16 residues. The CDR3 DNA follows: TGTGCCAGCACCAAGGCACAGGCCCCAACTAATGAAAAACTGTTTTTT. Protein: CASTKAQAPTNEKLFF.

This chain links TRBV7-2 with TRBJ1-3; D may be TRBD1 (6 bases). CDR3 length equals 17 residues. The germline CDR1 and CDR2 sequences are SGHTA and FQGNSA. V was cut by 3 bases and J by 4 bases, with 19 bases left in between. The CDR3 sequence is CASSFGPPTGKGNTIYF. The CDR3 DNA is TGTGCCAGCAGCTTCGGTCCGCCCACAGGGAAAGGAAACACCATATATTTT.

This clone has more than one count but fewer than ten. The V and J genes are TRBV18 and TRBJ2-3; D unresolved. Between the trimmed V and J ends, which lost 0 bases and 2 bases, there was a span of 6 bases. The CDR3 loop spans 14 amino acids. Per the germline V gene, CDR1 is KGHSH and CDR2 is LQKENI. CDR3 DNA: TGTGCCAGCTCACCACCGGAGAACACAGATACGCAGTATTTT. It specifies CASSPPENTDTQYF.

The chain joins TRBV28 to TRBJ2-3; 12 bases match TRBD2. Germline assignment: CDR1 MDHEN and CDR2 SYDVKM. V lost 3 bases to trimming and J lost 3 bases; unmatched junction nucleotides: 1. This CDR3 spans 15 amino acids. CDR3 amino acids: CASSFGLAGTDTQYF. In DNA form, the CDR3 reads TGTGCCAGCAGTTTCGGACTAGCGGGAACAGATACGCAGTATTTT.

V gene TRBV14 combines with J gene TRBJ2-3; TRBD2 might be the D (5 bases). Germline CDR1 SGHDN, CDR2 FVKESK. The V end was cut by 3 bases, the J end by 2 bases, with 15 bases between. The CDR3 spans 16 residues. CDR3 coding DNA: TGTGCCAGCAGCCAGCGGACTTTAACGTCCACAGATACGCAGTATTTT. It is translated as CASSQRTLTSTDTQYF. Together with reference TRBV14 and TRBJ2-3, the CDR3 gives the full variable domain: EAGVTQFPSHSVIEKGQTVTLRCDPISGHDNLYWYRRVMGKEIKFLLHFVKESKQDESGMPNNRFLAERTGGTYSTLKVQPAELEDSGVYFCASSQRTLTSTDTQYFGPGTRLTVL.

The chain is built from TRBV5-1 and TRBJ2-2; the D gene is possibly TRBD1 (6 bases). Germline values: CDR1 SGHRS, CDR2 YFSETQ. Trimming left V 1 base short and J 4 bases short, with 8 bases between. The CDR3 loop spans 14 amino acids. CDR3 sequence reads: CASSLQGGTGELFF. The DNA for the CDR3 is TGCGCCAGCAGCTTGCAAGGGGGCACCGGGGAGCTGTTTTTT.

V usage is TRBV4-1 and J usage is TRBJ1-6; 7 nucleotides match TRBD1. With 1 base clipped from V and 3 bases from J, the junction kept 9 bases outside the gene matches. Germline V gives CDR1 MGHRA, CDR2 YSYEKL. CDR3 size: 18 residues. The CDR3 here is CASSQGPPTGDYNSPLHF. Written as DNA, the CDR3 is TGCGCCAGCAGCCAAGGGCCTCCTACAGGGGACTATAATTCACCCCTCCACTTT.

The count of this clone is one. V usage is TRBV6-1 and J usage is TRBJ2-3; TRBD1 might be the D (6 bases). Trimming shortened V by 3 bases and J by 0 bases, and 13 bases separated the two germline ends. CDR1 is MNHNS, CDR2 SASEGT, per germline. The CDR3 is made up of 16 amino acids. The CDR3 coding sequence is TGTGCCAGCAGTGACATAGGACAGCTTAGCACAGATACGCAGTATTTT. Amino acid sequence: CASSDIGQLSTDTQYF.

The chain uses TRBV7-9 and TRBJ1-2, with TRBD1 identical over 8 bases. CDR1 and CDR2 (germline): SEHNR, FQNEAQ (reference sequence). The CDR3 runs to 16 residues. V dropped 5 bases and J dropped 2; count of bases not matched to a gene: 10. The CDR3 DNA reads TGTGCCAGCAGCCCGGAGCAGGGGGCCATCAACTATGGCTACACCTTC. Translated: CASSPEQGAINYGYTF.

Only a few counts were recorded for this clone. The V gene is TRBV18, the J gene TRBJ2-1, with 13 bases matching TRBD2. The CDR3 has 16 amino acids. Germline lookup yields CDR1 KGHSH and CDR2 LQKENI. V dropped 3 bases and J dropped 8; count of bases not matched to a gene: 7. The CDR3 region is CASSPGLAGDLYEQFF. CDR3 nucleotides: TGTGCCAGCTCACCCGGACTAGCGGGAGATCTCTATGAGCAGTTCTTC.

This clone was detected only a few times. The chain links TRBV6-5 to TRBJ2-3, with 8 bases matching TRBD2. Germline CDR1 MNHEY, CDR2 SVGAGI. The length of the CDR3 is 15 residues. The V segment lost 6 bases and the J segment 3 bases; nucleotides outside the gene matches: 8. The CDR3 region is CASRDSASGTDTQYF. DNA for the CDR3: TGTGCCAGCAGGGATTCTGCTAGCGGGACAGATACGCAGTATTTT.

This clone was seen more than once but under ten times. This chain uses TRBV7-3 with TRBJ1-1; maybe TRBD1 (6 bases). This CDR3 has 13 residues. Germline V gene lookup returns CDR1 SGHTA and CDR2 FQGTGA. With 4 bases removed from V and 11 bases from J, the gap between germline ends came to 17 bases. In DNA, the CDR3 is TGTGCCAGCAGCTCAGGGACCGGACAGCGGGCTTTCTTT. This encodes CASSSGTGQRAFF. The whole variable domain, remainder taken from reference TRBV7-3 and TRBJ1-1, is GAGVSQTPSNKVTEKGKYVELRCDPISGHTALYWYRQSLGQGPEFLIYFQGTGAADDSGLPNDRFFAVRPEGSVSTLKIQRTERGDSAVYLCASSSGTGQRAFFGQGTRLTVV.

V is TRBV7-2 and J is TRBJ2-7; D is ambiguous. CDR3 length equals 14 residues. The V gene lost 2 bases and the J gene lost 5 bases, with 13 bases spanning the gap. Per germline, CDR1 SGHTA and CDR2 FQGNSA. The CDR3 loop is CASSLSGPLNEQYF. The CDR3 nucleotides read TGTGCCAGCAGCTTATCTGGCCCCCTTAACGAGCAGTACTTC. The full variable domain, completed using reference TRBV7-2 and TRBJ2-7, is GAGVSQSPSNKVTEKGKDVELRCDPISGHTALYWYRQSLGQGLEFLIYFQGNSAPDKSGLPSDRFSAERTGGSVSTLTIQRTQQEDSAVYLCASSLSGPLNEQYFGPGTRLTVT.

The chain links TRBV18 to TRBJ1-4, with D hard to call. The CDR3 is 15 amino acids. Looked up from germline, CDR1 is KGHSH and CDR2 is LQKENI. The ends were cut back, 1 base at V and 1 base at J, with 7 bases in the middle. The CDR3 here is CASSPRGVTNEKLFF. The CDR3 DNA sequence: TGTGCCAGCTCACCACGCGGGGTAACTAATGAAAAACTGTTTTTT.

In nucleotides, the CDR3 is TGCAGCGTTGAAGATTCTGGACAGGGGATCGGGGATACGCAGTATTTT. It encodes CSVEDSGQGIGDTQYF. The V gene is TRBV29-1, the J gene TRBJ2-3; 9 nucleotides align to TRBD1. V trimming: 0 bases; J trimming: 6 bases; junction bases outside the gene matches: 10. This CDR3 is built from 16 residues. Germline V gene lookup returns CDR1 SQVTM and CDR2 ANQGSEA.

This clone was picked up one time. The rearrangement joins TRBV10-3 to TRBJ1-1; D perhaps matches TRBD1 (6 bases). The ends were cut back, 6 bases at V and 4 bases at J, with 18 bases in the middle. The CDR3 loop spans 15 amino acids. In germline, CDR1 is ENHRY, CDR2 SYGVKD. CDR3 sequence reads: CAIRTSSTGGTEAFF. In nucleotides, the CDR3 is TGTGCCATCAGAACCTCTTCGACAGGAGGCACTGAAGCTTTCTTT.

V usage is TRBV6-1 and J usage is TRBJ2-1; D remains unclear. Between the trimmed V and J ends, which lost 2 bases and 10 bases, there was a span of 12 bases. The length of the CDR3 is 13 residues. Germline CDR1 reads MNHNS; CDR2 reads SASEGT. CDR3 sequence (DNA): TGTGCCAGCAGTGAACTCCGGAACGGGGAGCAGTTCTTC. It is translated as CASSELRNGEQFF.

V usage is TRBV27 and J usage is TRBJ1-1; 9 positions match TRBD1. CDR3 length equals 13 residues. Germline loops: CDR1 MNHEY, CDR2 SMNVEV (reference sequence). After removal of 5 bases from V and 8 bases from J, the junction contained 6 bases not matched to a gene. The CDR3 reads CASSVGTGQEAFF. In DNA, the CDR3 is TGTGCCAGCAGTGTTGGGACAGGGCAAGAAGCTTTCTTT.

The chain couples TRBV19 to TRBJ1-5; 10 bases match TRBD1. V dropped 2 bases and J dropped 6; count of bases not matched to a gene: 19. The CDR3 spans 20 residues. Germline loops: CDR1 LNHDA, CDR2 SQIVND (reference sequence). CDR3 amino acids: CASSIRGLRDRGVVAQPQHF. CDR3 sequence (DNA): TGTGCCAGTAGTATACGGGGCCTCCGGGACAGGGGTGTGGTTGCTCAGCCCCAGCATTTT.

In its sample, this clone was seen a few times. This chain links TRBV29-1 with TRBJ1-2; perhaps TRBD1 as D (6 bases). The length of the CDR3 is 11 residues. Trimming stripped 7 bases from V and 5 bases from J, with 11 bases between. Germline V gene data show CDR1 as SQVTM and CDR2 as ANQGSEA. CDR3 protein: CSAKTGYGYTF. The CDR3, as DNA: TGCAGCGCGAAGACAGGTTATGGCTACACCTTC.

V gene TRBV11-3 combines with J gene TRBJ2-7, with 7 positions matching TRBD2. Germline V gene lookup returns CDR1 SGHNT and CDR2 YENEEA. The CDR3 sequence is 16 residues long. V lost 1 base to trimming and J lost 3 bases; unmatched junction nucleotides: 9. DNA of the CDR3: TGTGCCAGCAGCTTAGTTTTTGGGGGAGGGGTCTACGAGCAGTACTTC. It yields the protein CASSLVFGGGVYEQYF.

The chain employs TRBV6-6 and TRBJ2-7; 7 nucleotides match TRBD1. The CDR3 sequence is 15 residues long. Germline V gene lookup returns CDR1 MNHNY and CDR2 SVGAGI (reference sequence). V gave up 2 bases and J gave up 3 bases; unmatched junction bases: 7. Written as DNA, the CDR3 is TGTGCCAGCAGTTACGACCGGGACAGTTACTACGAGCAGTACTTC. This gives the protein CASSYDRDSYYEQYF.

The rearrangement uses TRBV7-6 and TRBJ2-1; D perhaps matches TRBD2 (6 bases). Germline V lookup: CDR1 SGHVS, CDR2 FNYEAQ. V was pared by 1 base and J by 6 bases, with 31 bases between. This CDR3 has 21 amino acids. CDR3 nucleotide sequence: TGTGCCAGCAGCTTAGGTGCGGCTAGCGCGCTATTGGGGTTAGGGCCCAATGAGCAGTTCTTC. Protein product: CASSLGAASALLGLGPNEQFF.

The chain carries TRBV7-6 and TRBJ2-7, with D perhaps TRBD2 (6 bases). The CDR3 has 14 residues. CDR1 and CDR2 from the germline V gene are SGHVS and FNYEAQ. Trimming pared 4 bases from V and 6 bases from J, leaving 16 bases between. In nucleotides, the CDR3 is TGTGCCAGCAGCTATAGCGGTGGCTCAAGCGAGCAGTACTTC. Its translation: CASSYSGGSSEQYF.

This clone was detected only once. The chain combines TRBV10-3 with TRBJ2-3; 9 bases align to TRBD2. The CDR3 extends over 15 amino acids. V shed 3 bases, J shed 3 bases, and the junction held 4 bases outside the gene matches. Germline V lookup: CDR1 ENHRY, CDR2 SYGVKD. In DNA, the CDR3 is TGTGCCATCAGTGATGGGCGGGGGGGGACAGATACGCAGTATTTT. As protein: CAISDGRGGTDTQYF.

The chain has TRBV29-1 and TRBJ1-1, with a possible D match to TRBD1 (5 bases). Between the trimmed V and J ends, which lost 0 bases and 10 bases, there was a span of 12 bases. CDR3 length equals 12 residues. Germline V gives CDR1 SQVTM, CDR2 ANQGSEA. The DNA of the CDR3 is TGCAGCGTTGAAGAGCGGGGCCTGGGAGCTTTCTTT. Amino acids: CSVEERGLGAFF.